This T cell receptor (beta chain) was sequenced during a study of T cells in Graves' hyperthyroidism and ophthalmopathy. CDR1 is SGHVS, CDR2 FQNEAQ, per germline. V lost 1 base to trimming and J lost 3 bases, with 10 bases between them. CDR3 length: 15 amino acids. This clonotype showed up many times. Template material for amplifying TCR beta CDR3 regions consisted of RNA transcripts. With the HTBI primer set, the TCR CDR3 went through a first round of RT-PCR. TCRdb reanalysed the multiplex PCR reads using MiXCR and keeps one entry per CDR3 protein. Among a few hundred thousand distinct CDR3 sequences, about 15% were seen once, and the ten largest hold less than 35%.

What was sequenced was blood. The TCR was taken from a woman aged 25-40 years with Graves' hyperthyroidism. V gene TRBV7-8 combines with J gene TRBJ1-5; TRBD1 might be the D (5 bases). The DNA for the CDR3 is TGTGCCAGCAGCTTAGGAGGGGCTCCCAATCAGCCCCAGCATTTT. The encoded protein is CASSLGGAPNQPQHF.